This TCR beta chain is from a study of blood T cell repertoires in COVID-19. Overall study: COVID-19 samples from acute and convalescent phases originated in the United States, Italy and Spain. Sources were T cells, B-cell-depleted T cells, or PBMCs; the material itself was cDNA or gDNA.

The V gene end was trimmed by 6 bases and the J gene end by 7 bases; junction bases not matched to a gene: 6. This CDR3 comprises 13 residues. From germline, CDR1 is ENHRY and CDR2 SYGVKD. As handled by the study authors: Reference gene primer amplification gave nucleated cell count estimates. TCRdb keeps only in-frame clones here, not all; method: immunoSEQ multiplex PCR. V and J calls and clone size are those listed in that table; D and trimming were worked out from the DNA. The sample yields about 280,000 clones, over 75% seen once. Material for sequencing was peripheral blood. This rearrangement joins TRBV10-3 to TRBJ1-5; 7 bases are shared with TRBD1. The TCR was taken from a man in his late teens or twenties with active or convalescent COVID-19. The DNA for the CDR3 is TGTGCCATCAGAACAGGGGACGGGCAGCCCCAGCATTTT. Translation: CAIRTGDGQPQHF.